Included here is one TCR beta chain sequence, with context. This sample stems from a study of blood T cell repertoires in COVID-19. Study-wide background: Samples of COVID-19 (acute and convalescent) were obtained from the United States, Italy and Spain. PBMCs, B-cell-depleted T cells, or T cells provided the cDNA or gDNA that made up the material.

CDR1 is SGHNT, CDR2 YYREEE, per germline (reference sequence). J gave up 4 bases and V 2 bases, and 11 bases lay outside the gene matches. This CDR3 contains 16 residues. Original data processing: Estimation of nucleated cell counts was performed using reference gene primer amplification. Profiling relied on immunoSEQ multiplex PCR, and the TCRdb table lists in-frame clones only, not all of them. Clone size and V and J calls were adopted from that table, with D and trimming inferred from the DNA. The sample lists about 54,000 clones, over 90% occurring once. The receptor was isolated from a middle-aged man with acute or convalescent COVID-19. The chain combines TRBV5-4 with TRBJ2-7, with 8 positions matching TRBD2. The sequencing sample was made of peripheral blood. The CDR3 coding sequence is TGTGCCAGCAGCTTAAGTGGCGGGGTAGCGGGATACGAGCAGTACTTC. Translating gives CASSLSGGVAGYEQYF.